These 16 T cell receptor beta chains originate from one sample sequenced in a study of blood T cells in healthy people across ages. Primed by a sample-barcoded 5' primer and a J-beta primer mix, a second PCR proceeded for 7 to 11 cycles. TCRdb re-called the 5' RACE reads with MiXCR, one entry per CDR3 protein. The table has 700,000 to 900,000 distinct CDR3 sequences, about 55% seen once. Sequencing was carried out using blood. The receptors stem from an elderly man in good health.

The CDR3 sequence is CASSEETSGSHEQYF. CDR3 sequence (DNA): TGTGCCAGCAGTGAAGAGACTAGCGGGAGTCATGAGCAGTACTTC. The chain carries TRBV6-1 and TRBJ2-5, with 12 bases that match TRBD2. The V gene's germline CDR1 is MNHNS and CDR2 SASEGT. This CDR3 is 15 amino acids long. V shed 1 base, J shed 11 bases, and the junction held 8 bases outside the gene matches.

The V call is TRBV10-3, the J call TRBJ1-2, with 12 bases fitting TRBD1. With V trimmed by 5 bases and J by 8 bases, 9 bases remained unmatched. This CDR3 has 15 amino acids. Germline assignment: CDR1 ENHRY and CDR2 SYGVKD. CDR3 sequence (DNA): TGTGCCATCAGTCCCTCGGGACAGGGGGCTGGGGGCTACACCTTC. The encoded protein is CAISPSGQGAGGYTF.

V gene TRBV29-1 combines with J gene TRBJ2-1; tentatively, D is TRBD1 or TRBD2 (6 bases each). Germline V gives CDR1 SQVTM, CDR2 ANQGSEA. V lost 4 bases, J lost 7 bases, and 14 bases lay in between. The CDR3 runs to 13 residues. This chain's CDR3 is CSVGPGAGNEQFF. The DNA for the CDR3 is TGCAGCGTTGGGCCGGGGGCAGGGAATGAGCAGTTCTTC.

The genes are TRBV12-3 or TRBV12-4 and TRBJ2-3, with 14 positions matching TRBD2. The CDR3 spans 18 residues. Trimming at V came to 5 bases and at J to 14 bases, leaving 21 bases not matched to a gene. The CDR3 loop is CASSLNPGLAGVGRYAYF. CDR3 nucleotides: TGTGCCAGCAGTCTGAATCCGGGACTAGCGGGAGTGGGCAGATACGCGTATTTT.

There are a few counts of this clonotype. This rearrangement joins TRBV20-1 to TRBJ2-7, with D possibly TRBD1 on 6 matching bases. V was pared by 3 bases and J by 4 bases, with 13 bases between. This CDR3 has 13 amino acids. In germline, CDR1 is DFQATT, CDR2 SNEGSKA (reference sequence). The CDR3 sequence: CSARGDMLYEQYF. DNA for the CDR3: TGCAGTGCTAGGGGGGACATGCTATACGAGCAGTACTTC.

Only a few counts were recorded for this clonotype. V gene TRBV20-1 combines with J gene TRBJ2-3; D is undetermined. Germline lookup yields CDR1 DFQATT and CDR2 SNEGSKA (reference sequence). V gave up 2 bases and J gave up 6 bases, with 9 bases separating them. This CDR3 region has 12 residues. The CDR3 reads CSARSVADTQYF. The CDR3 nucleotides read TGCAGTGCTAGAAGCGTCGCCGATACGCAGTATTTT.

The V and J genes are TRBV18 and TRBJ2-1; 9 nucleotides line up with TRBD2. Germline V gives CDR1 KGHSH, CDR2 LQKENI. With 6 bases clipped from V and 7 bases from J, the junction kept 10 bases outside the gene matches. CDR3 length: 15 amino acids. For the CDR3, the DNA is TGTGCCAGCTCCCTTAATAGCGGGAGCTCGAATGAGCAGTTCTTC. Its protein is CASSLNSGSSNEQFF.

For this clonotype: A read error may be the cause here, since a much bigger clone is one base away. The CDR3 sequence is CASGVVGVGDTEAFF. DNA for the CDR3: TGCGCCAGCGGTGTCGTAGGGGTCGGGGACACTGAAGCTTTCTTT. This chain joins TRBV5-1 and TRBJ1-1, with D tentatively TRBD1 (5 bases). V was clipped by 7 bases and J by 3 bases, with 19 bases between them. The germline V gene has CDR1 SGHRS and CDR2 YFSETQ. CDR3 length: 15 amino acids.

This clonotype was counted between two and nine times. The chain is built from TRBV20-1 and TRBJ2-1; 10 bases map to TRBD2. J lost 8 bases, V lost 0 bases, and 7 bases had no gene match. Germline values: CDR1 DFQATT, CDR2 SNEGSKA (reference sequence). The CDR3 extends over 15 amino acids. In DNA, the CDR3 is TGCAGTGCTAGAGATTCGTCTAGCGGGAGCTATGAGCAGTTCTTC. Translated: CSARDSSSGSYEQFF.

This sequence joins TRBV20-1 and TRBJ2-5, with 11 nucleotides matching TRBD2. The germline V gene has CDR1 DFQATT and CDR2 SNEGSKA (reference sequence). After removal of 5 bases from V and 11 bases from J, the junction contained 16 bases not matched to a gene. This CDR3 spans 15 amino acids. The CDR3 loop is CSAEELAGERREQYF. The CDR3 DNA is TGCAGTGCTGAGGAACTAGCGGGAGAGCGTAGAGAGCAGTACTTC.

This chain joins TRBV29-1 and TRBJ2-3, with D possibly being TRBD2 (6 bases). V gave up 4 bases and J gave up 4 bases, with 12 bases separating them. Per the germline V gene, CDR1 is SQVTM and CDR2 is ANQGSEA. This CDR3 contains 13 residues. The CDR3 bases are TGCAGCGTTGGGAGGGCCGGGGCAGATACGCAGTATTTT. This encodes CSVGRAGADTQYF.

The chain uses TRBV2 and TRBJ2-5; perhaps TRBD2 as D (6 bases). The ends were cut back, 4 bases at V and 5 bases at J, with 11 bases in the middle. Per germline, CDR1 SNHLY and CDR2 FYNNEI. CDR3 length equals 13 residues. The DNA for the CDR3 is TGTGCCAGCAGTGTGCGGGGACTGGAGACCCAGTACTTC. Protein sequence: CASSVRGLETQYF.

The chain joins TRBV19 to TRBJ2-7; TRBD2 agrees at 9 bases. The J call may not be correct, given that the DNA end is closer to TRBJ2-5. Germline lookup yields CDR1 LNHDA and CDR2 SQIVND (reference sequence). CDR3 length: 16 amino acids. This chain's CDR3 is CASTSGRNLIGETQYF. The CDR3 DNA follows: TGTGCCAGTACGAGCGGGAGGAACCTCATAGGAGAGACCCAGTACTTC.

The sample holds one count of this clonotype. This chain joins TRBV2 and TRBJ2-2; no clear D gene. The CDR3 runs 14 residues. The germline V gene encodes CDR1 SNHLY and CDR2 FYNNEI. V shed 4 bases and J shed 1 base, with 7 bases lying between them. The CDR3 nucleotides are TGTGCCAGCAGTGTGGGAAGGAACACCGGGGAGCTGTTTTTT. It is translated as CASSVGRNTGELFF.

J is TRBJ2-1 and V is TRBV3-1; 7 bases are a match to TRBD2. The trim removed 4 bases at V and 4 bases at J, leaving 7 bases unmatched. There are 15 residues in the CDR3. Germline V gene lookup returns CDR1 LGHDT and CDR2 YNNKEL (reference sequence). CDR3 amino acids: CASSPRGGVYNEQFF. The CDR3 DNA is TGTGCCAGCAGCCCGCGGGGAGGGGTATACAATGAGCAGTTCTTC.

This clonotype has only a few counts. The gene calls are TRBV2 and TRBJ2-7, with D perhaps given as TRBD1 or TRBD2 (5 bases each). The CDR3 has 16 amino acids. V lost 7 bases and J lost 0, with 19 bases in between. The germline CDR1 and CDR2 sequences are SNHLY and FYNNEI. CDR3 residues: CASNPSGAGSSYEQYF. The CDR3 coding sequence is TGTGCCAGCAACCCCTCCGGGGCGGGCAGCTCCTACGAGCAGTACTTC. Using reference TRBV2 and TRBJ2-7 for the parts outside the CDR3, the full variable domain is EPEVTQTPSHQVTQMGQEVILRCVPISNHLYFYWYRQILGQKVEFLVSFYNNEISEKSEIFDDQFSVERPDGSNFTLKIRSTKLEDSAMYFCASNPSGAGSSYEQYFGPGTRLTVT.